This T cell receptor (beta chain) was recovered during a study of T cells after yellow fever vaccination. A note on this clonotype: Its specificity is not known.

V lost 4 bases and J 6 bases, leaving 15 bases between the germline ends. Germline loops: CDR1 DFQATT, CDR2 SNEGSKA (reference sequence). The CDR3 runs to 13 residues. Study conclusions and caveats: Re-detected after boosting: most primary clones, 96% of CD4 and 80% to 90% of CD8.

Conversion of TCR transcripts into cDNA relied on 5'RACE template switching, which added a universal primer site and UMIs. TCRdb re-called the 5' RACE reads with MiXCR, one entry per CDR3 protein. The sample lists some 550,000 distinct CDR3 sequences; approximately 21% were seen once. Source: PBMCs, taken 15 days after the yellow fever booster vaccination. This TCR derives from a man aged 25 to 45 who received the YFV17D yellow fever vaccine. The rearrangement joins TRBV20-1 to TRBJ2-5; D is possibly TRBD1 (6 bases). The CDR3 coding sequence is TGCAGTGCTAACAACCCAGGGGAGAAGACCCAGTACTTC. Translation gives CSANNPGEKTQYF.